The 12 T cell receptor beta chains given below trace back to one sample, sequenced in a study of blood T cell repertoires in COVID-19. Some clones are missing from TCRdb's copy, which holds only in-frame ones; the method was immunoSEQ multiplex PCR. The sample shows roughly 230,000 clones, around 87% of them seen only once. The source material was PBMCs or T cells enriched from blood (not recorded which). These receptors were obtained from a young man in a cohort exposed to, infected with or recovered from COVID-19 (not recorded which).

The chain is built from TRBV29-1 and TRBJ1-1, with 7 bases that match TRBD1. J lost 12 bases, V lost 0 bases, and 4 bases had no gene match. This CDR3 is built from 11 residues. Germline V gene data show CDR1 as SQVTM and CDR2 as ANQGSEA. In DNA, the CDR3 is TGCAGCGTTGAAGAAGACAGGGTAACTTTCTTT. Amino acids: CSVEEDRVTFF.

This clone has only one observation. V usage is TRBV28 and J usage is TRBJ2-5; 8 nucleotides align to TRBD2. CDR1 and CDR2 (germline): MDHEN, SYDVKM. The CDR3 runs 15 residues. With V trimmed by 5 bases and J by 4 bases, 9 bases remained unmatched. In nucleotides, the CDR3 is TGTGCCAGCAGTCCGCTTGGACTAGCAGGAGAGACCCAGTACTTC. Translation gives CASSPLGLAGETQYF.

V and J are TRBV6-4 and TRBJ1-2, with TRBD1 identical over 7 bases. The trim removed 3 bases at V and 4 bases at J, leaving 8 bases unmatched. Germline V gene data show CDR1 as MRHNA and CDR2 as SNTAGT. The CDR3 loop spans 15 amino acids. CDR3 amino acids: CASSEGTANLYGYTF. The CDR3 bases are TGTGCCAGCAGTGAGGGGACAGCGAACCTCTATGGCTACACCTTC.

This clone appeared once. CDR3 coding DNA: TGTGCCAGCAGCTTAGGGCACGGGAGCGGGCAGTACTTC. The encoded protein is CASSLGHGSGQYF. The rearrangement uses TRBV7-2 and TRBJ2-7, with a possible D match to TRBD2 (6 bases). Trimming stripped 1 base from V and 9 bases from J, with 13 bases between. In germline, CDR1 is SGHTA, CDR2 FQGNSA. The CDR3 totals 13 residues.

The chain links TRBV6-5 to TRBJ2-1; D possibly corresponds to TRBD1 (5 bases). This CDR3 contains 15 residues. Per germline, CDR1 MNHEY and CDR2 SVGAGI. V was pared by 2 bases and J by 9 bases, with 17 bases between. CDR3 in amino acids: CASSYGLEGASEQFF. The CDR3 DNA reads TGTGCCAGCAGTTACGGTTTGGAAGGGGCAAGTGAGCAGTTCTTC.

This chain connects TRBV29-1 to TRBJ2-2; D may be TRBD2 (5 bases). The CDR3 has 13 amino acids. CDR1 is SQVTM and CDR2 is ANQGSEA in the germline V gene. V gave up 5 bases and J gave up 4 bases, with 11 bases separating them. The CDR3 DNA reads TGCAGCGTTTCTGCCGCGGGCACCGGGGAGCTGTTTTTT. Translating it yields CSVSAAGTGELFF.

The V call is TRBV19, the J call TRBJ1-1; 10 bases match TRBD1. This CDR3 has 13 residues. Germline assignment: CDR1 LNHDA and CDR2 SQIVND (reference sequence). V was clipped by 5 bases and J by 8 bases; unmatched bases: 5. Written as DNA, the CDR3 is TGTGCCAGTAGTGACAGGGGGCGAACGGAAGCTTTCTTT. Translated: CASSDRGRTEAFF.

V and J are TRBV4-1 and TRBJ1-1; unclear D gene. Trimming removed 2 bases from V and 8 bases from J, with 18 bases in between. The CDR3 is 15 amino acids. CDR1 is MGHRA, CDR2 YSYEKL, per germline. CDR3 DNA sequence: TGCGCCAGCAGCCAACCACGTTCAGGTCAGATCGAAGCTTTCTTT. Encoded protein: CASSQPRSGQIEAFF.

This chain links TRBV5-6 with TRBJ1-6, with D perhaps TRBD1 (6 bases). CDR1 and CDR2 (germline): SGHDT, YYEEEE. V was clipped by 0 bases and J by 6 bases, with 16 bases between them. The CDR3 sequence is 17 residues long. The DNA for the CDR3 is TGTGCCAGCAGCTTGGCCGGGGCAGGGGAAGGTAATTCACCCCTCCACTTT. Residues: CASSLAGAGEGNSPLHF.

V and J are TRBV27 and TRBJ1-2; 8 bases fit TRBD1. The CDR3 runs to 13 residues. Germline CDR1 is MNHEY and CDR2 is SMNVEV (reference sequence). V lost 6 bases to trimming and J lost 6 bases; unmatched junction nucleotides: 6. CDR3 region: CASRFGQGDGYTF. The CDR3 bases are TGTGCCAGCAGATTCGGACAGGGAGATGGCTACACCTTC.

The V and J genes are TRBV27 and TRBJ1-2, with D maybe TRBD1 (6 bases). CDR3 size: 13 residues. V was clipped by 6 bases and J by 3 bases, with 11 bases between them. The germline gives CDR1 MNHEY, CDR2 SMNVEV (reference sequence). CDR3 sequence: CASSRDTDYGYTF. The CDR3, as DNA: TGTGCCAGCAGCCGGGACACGGACTATGGCTACACCTTC.

The chain joins TRBV28 to TRBJ1-6, with D maybe TRBD1 (6 bases). The V gene lost 2 bases and the J gene lost 7 bases, with 18 bases spanning the gap. The CDR3 is made up of 17 amino acids. The germline gives CDR1 MDHEN, CDR2 SYDVKM. CDR3 nucleotides: TGTGCCAGCAGTTTACTTAGAACAGGGAAGAGCAATTCACCCCTCCACTTT. It yields the protein CASSLLRTGKSNSPLHF.